Listed below are T cell receptor beta chains from one sample, sequenced in a study of blood T cells in healthy people across ages. Via MiXCR, TCRdb re-called the 5' RACE reads, giving one row per CDR3 protein. Of hundreds of thousands of distinct CDR3 sequences detected, 55% to 65% appear once; the ten largest clones hold around 30%. The sequencing input was blood. These receptors all come from a man aged 25-40 years in good health. Both conserved end residues are part of each CDR3. The D gene is left open where the match is weak. A clone size is listed for some rows: how often the clone was seen (once, few, many), or a class if it is expanded.

d_call	v_call	clone_size	j_call	cdr3_nt	cdr3_aa
TRBD1	TRBV28	NA	TRBJ2-7	TGTGCCAGCAGAACCGGGACAGTTCTTTACGAGCAGTACTTC	CASRTGTVLYEQYF
NA	TRBV6-5	once	TRBJ1-2	TGTGCCAGCAGTCCGAAACTAACCTATGGCTACACCTTC	CASSPKLTYGYTF
TRBD2	TRBV6-5	NA	TRBJ2-7	TGTGCCAGCAATGGACTAGCGGGGGGTTCCTACGAGCAGTACTTC	CASNGLAGGSYEQYF
NA	TRBV4-2	few	TRBJ2-3	TGTGCCAGCAGCCAAGGAGTGGGGGTCACAGATACGCAGTATTTT	CASSQGVGVTDTQYF
NA	TRBV2	NA	TRBJ1-2	TGTGCCAGCAGCCGAAGACAGGATAACTATGGCTACACCTTC	CASSRRQDNYGYTF
NA	TRBV6-6	once	TRBJ1-2	TGTGCCAGCAGTTACTCCACGCTCCTACACTATGGCTACACCTTC	CASSYSTLLHYGYTF
NA	TRBV2	many	TRBJ2-5	TGTGCCAGCAGTGAAGCGCTTGGGGGGGCCGGGGAGACCCAGTACTTC	CASSEALGGAGETQYF
NA	TRBV4-2	few	TRBJ2-6	TGTGCCAGCAGCAACTACCACCCCGGCTCTGGGGCCAACGTCCTGACTTTC	CASSNYHPGSGANVLTF
NA	TRBV29-1	NA	TRBJ2-1	TGCAGCGTTGGGCAGAACAATGAGCAGTTCTTC	CSVGQNNEQFF
TRBD1	TRBV28	NA	TRBJ2-5	TGTGCCAGCAGTCCTACGGACAGGTTCCAAGAGACCCAGTACTTC	CASSPTDRFQETQYF
TRBD1	TRBV5-1	NA	TRBJ2-7	TGCGCCAGCAGCATACCACAGGGGAACAACGAGCAGTACTTC	CASSIPQGNNEQYF
NA	TRBV2	NA	TRBJ2-7	TGTGCCAGCAGGCCCCCGTACCACGAGCAGTACTTC	CASRPPYHEQYF
NA	TRBV20-1	NA	TRBJ2-7	TGCAGTGCCGAGGCAGAATCCTACGAGCAGTACTTC	CSAEAESYEQYF
NA	TRBV7-9	NA	TRBJ1-5	TGTGCCAGCAGCCCCTTGGTGGGGGATAATCAGCCCCAGCATTTT	CASSPLVGDNQPQHF
NA	TRBV20-1	few	TRBJ2-4	TGCAGTGCTTCCGGGTTAGCCAAAAACATTCAGTACTTC	CSASGLAKNIQYF
NA	TRBV7-9	NA	TRBJ2-7	TGTGCCAGCAGCTCCGCGGGTCGGGAGCAGTACTTC	CASSSAGREQYF
NA	TRBV4-2	few	TRBJ2-2	TGTGCCAGCAGCCAAGTCACCGGGGGAAATGCCGGGGAGCTGTTTTTT	CASSQVTGGNAGELFF
NA	TRBV4-3	NA	TRBJ2-1	TGCGCCAGCAGCCGGGGTTCACACGGACCCAATGAGCAGTTCTTC	CASSRGSHGPNEQFF
NA	TRBV27	many	TRBJ2-7	TGTGCCAGCTCCCCGCGGGGTAGCTCCTACGAGCAGTACTTC	CASSPRGSSYEQYF
NA	TRBV7-9	NA	TRBJ2-2	TGCGCCAGCAGCTTATCCGTCGGGGAGCTGTTTTTT	CASSLSVGELFF
NA	TRBV7-6	NA	TRBJ2-5	TGTACCAGCAGCTTACAGGGTGGAGGATACGGGCAGTACTTC	CTSSLQGGGYGQYF
TRBD1	TRBV7-9	NA	TRBJ2-7	TGTGCCAGCAGCCCGTGGGTCGCGGACAGGAACTACGAGCAGTACTTC	CASSPWVADRNYEQYF
TRBD1	TRBV10-3	few	TRBJ2-1	TGTGCCATCACCCGGGACAGGGGGAATGAGCAGTTCTTC	CAITRDRGNEQFF